A single sample gave rise to the 30 T cell receptor beta chains below, sequenced in a study of blood T cells in healthy people across ages. Primers used in a second PCR of roughly 6 to 12 cycles were a sample-barcoded 5' primer and a J-beta primer mix. MiXCR was run by TCRdb on the 5' RACE reads, yielding one entry per CDR3 protein. The table shows over a million distinct CDR3 sequences, with more than 35% occurring only once. The sequenced sample was blood. The receptors come from an older woman in good health.

The chain carries TRBV12-3 or TRBV12-4 and TRBJ2-3, with 13 bases identical to TRBD2. J lost 3 bases, V lost 6 bases, and 18 bases had no gene match. The CDR3 covers 20 residues. CDR3 sequence: CASSIGRRGLAGVRTDTQYF. CDR3 DNA: TGTGCCAGCAGCATAGGGAGAAGAGGACTAGCGGGAGTGAGGACAGATACGCAGTATTTT.

The rearrangement joins TRBV28 to TRBJ2-1, with 8 positions matching TRBD2. Trimming at V came to 6 bases and at J to 8 bases, leaving 12 bases not matched to a gene. This CDR3 has 15 amino acids. Germline CDR1 and CDR2: MDHEN and SYDVKM. Here the CDR3 reads CASSPAGTSSHEQFF. The CDR3 DNA follows: TGTGCCAGCAGCCCCGCCGGGACTAGTAGCCATGAGCAGTTCTTC.

This rearrangement joins TRBV28 to TRBJ2-7; 9 nucleotides agree with TRBD1. CDR3 length equals 15 residues. Per the germline V gene, CDR1 is MDHEN and CDR2 is SYDVKM. With 4 bases clipped from V and 1 base from J, the junction kept 5 bases outside the gene matches. CDR3 coding DNA: TGTGCCAGCAGTTCTCTCGGGACAGGGTCCTACGAGCAGTACTTC. It is translated as CASSSLGTGSYEQYF.

The J gene is TRBJ2-2, the V gene TRBV12-5; D unresolved. V lost 4 bases, J lost 3 bases, and 6 bases lay in between. The CDR3 runs 13 residues. Per the germline V gene, CDR1 is LGHNT and CDR2 is FRNRAP. The CDR3 DNA follows: TGTGCTAGTGGTTCGGGTTACACCGGGGAGCTGTTTTTT. Translating it yields CASGSGYTGELFF.

V gene TRBV27 combines with J gene TRBJ2-5; unclear D gene. Germline lookup yields CDR1 MNHEY and CDR2 SMNVEV (reference sequence). The CDR3 is 12 residues long. V was pared by 6 bases and J by 9 bases, with 14 bases between. The CDR3 DNA reads TGTGCCAGCAGCCCCGATGGGGTGGCCCAGTACTTC. Protein: CASSPDGVAQYF.

The rearrangement uses TRBV27 and TRBJ1-2, with a tentative D call TRBD1 (5 bases). V was trimmed by 3 bases and J by 3 bases, leaving 11 bases between them. The CDR3 loop spans 14 amino acids. Germline V gene sequence: CDR1 MNHEY, CDR2 SMNVEV (reference sequence). CDR3 residues: CASSFSGRDYGYTF. CDR3 DNA sequence: TGTGCCAGCAGTTTTTCGGGGCGGGACTATGGCTACACCTTC.

The chain combines TRBV10-2 with TRBJ2-3, with 7 bases fitting TRBD1. CDR1 and CDR2 from the germline V gene are WSHSY and SAAADI. The V gene end was trimmed by 7 bases and the J gene end by 1 base; junction bases not matched to a gene: 8. CDR3 size: 15 residues. This CDR3 is CASNPQGLRTDTQYF. The CDR3 region has the DNA TGCGCCAGCAATCCACAGGGGCTTCGCACAGATACGCAGTATTTT.

The rearrangement uses TRBV11-2 and TRBJ2-1; D possibly corresponds to TRBD1 (5 bases). V was clipped by 6 bases and J by 3 bases, with 15 bases between them. The CDR3 contains 15 residues. Germline V gene data show CDR1 as SGHAT and CDR2 as FQNNGV. The CDR3 sequence is CASRARQFNYNEQFF. The CDR3 bases are TGTGCCAGCAGAGCTAGACAGTTTAACTACAATGAGCAGTTCTTC.

The chain links TRBV29-1 to TRBJ2-1, with D possibly matching TRBD2 (5 bases). The J call is uncertain, as TRBJ2-7 better fits the DNA end. The CDR3 covers 16 residues. The V gene's germline CDR1 is SQVTM and CDR2 ANQGSEA. The CDR3 reads CSVTLPGCGSYNEQYF. In DNA, the CDR3 is TGCAGCGTTACCCTTCCGGGATGCGGCTCCTACAATGAGCAGTACTTC.

The gene calls are TRBV25-1 and TRBJ2-1; D unresolved. V lost 2 bases to trimming and J lost 0 bases, with 8 bases between them. The CDR3 is 15 residues long. Germline V gene sequence: CDR1 MGHDK, CDR2 SYGVNS. The CDR3 nucleotides read TGTGCCAGCAGTGAACTAGACCACTCCTACAATGAGCAGTTCTTC. Encoded protein: CASSELDHSYNEQFF.

A single count supports this clonotype. Compared with germline, one end of the junction differs, possibly owing to a read error. The chain links TRBV6-1 to TRBJ2-1; 8 bases map to TRBD2. Germline loops: CDR1 MNHNS, CDR2 SASEGT. The CDR3 contains 15 residues. The DNA for the CDR3 is TGTACCAGCAGCCCCCGGGTCCCCGGGGGGGTAAAGCAGTTCTTC. Its translation: CTSSPRVPGGVKQFF.

This chain uses TRBV27 with TRBJ2-1, with 8 bases that match TRBD2. The V gene end was trimmed by 6 bases and the J gene end by 10 bases; junction bases not matched to a gene: 14. Germline V gene sequence: CDR1 MNHEY, CDR2 SMNVEV (reference sequence). This CDR3 region has 15 residues. In DNA form, the CDR3 reads TGTGCCAGCAGCCGCGGTGGCGGGAGGCGATGGGAGCAGTTCTTC. It codes for CASSRGGGRRWEQFF.

This clonotype was picked up a small number of times. The chain joins TRBV12-3 or TRBV12-4 to TRBJ2-7; D remains unclear. The CDR3 contains 16 residues. Trimming pared 2 bases from V and 6 bases from J, leaving 20 bases between. The CDR3 region is CASSLSLPRRPSEQYF. Written as DNA, the CDR3 is TGTGCCAGCAGTTTAAGCCTCCCCCGGCGCCCGTCCGAGCAGTACTTC.

V usage is TRBV6-5 and J usage is TRBJ2-5; tentative D call: TRBD2 (5 bases). The CDR3 is made up of 14 amino acids. Germline V CDR1 and CDR2: MNHEY, SVGAGI. Between the trimmed V and J ends, which lost 2 bases and 3 bases, there was a span of 10 bases. The CDR3: CASSYTSGKETQYF. The CDR3 DNA sequence: TGTGCCAGCAGTTACACTAGTGGCAAAGAGACCCAGTACTTC.

V usage is TRBV7-8 and J usage is TRBJ2-1; 11 positions agree with TRBD2. The CDR3 consists of 12 residues. V shed 2 bases, J shed 15 bases, and the junction held 3 bases outside the gene matches. Germline lookup yields CDR1 SGHVS and CDR2 FQNEAQ. The CDR3 DNA reads as TGTGCCAGCAGCTTAACTAGCGGGAGTCTGTTCTTC. Protein product: CASSLTSGSLFF.

This clonotype showed up just a few times. The J gene is TRBJ1-2, the V gene TRBV19, with 8 positions matching TRBD1. The CDR3 is 12 amino acids. With 6 bases clipped from V and 5 bases from J, the junction kept 2 bases outside the gene matches. Germline V gene sequence: CDR1 LNHDA, CDR2 SQIVND (reference sequence). This chain's CDR3 is CASRTGAYGYTF. CDR3 nucleotide sequence: TGTGCCAGTAGGACAGGGGCATATGGCTACACCTTC. Combining the CDR3 with reference TRBV19 and TRBJ1-2 gives the whole variable domain DGGITQSPKYLFRKEGQNVTLSCEQNLNHDAMYWYRQDPGQGLRLIYYSQIVNDFQKGDIAEGYSVSREKKESFPLTVTSAQKNPTAFYLCASRTGAYGYTFGSGTRLTVV.

The V gene is TRBV12-3 or TRBV12-4, the J gene TRBJ2-5; D not resolved. The CDR3 sequence is 14 residues long. V gave up 6 bases and J gave up 11 bases, with 22 bases separating them. CDR3 nucleotides: TGTGCCAGCAGCTCCCTCCTAAGGCGAAAAGAGCAGTACTTC. Its translation: CASSSLLRRKEQYF.

The rearrangement joins TRBV4-2 to TRBJ2-7, with a weak D call TRBD2 (5 bases). The CDR3 is made up of 13 amino acids. V lost 1 base and J lost 6, with 10 bases in between. Looked up from germline, CDR1 is LGHNA and CDR2 is YNFKEQ. The CDR3 sequence is CASSQGVEGEQYF. The CDR3 DNA sequence: TGTGCCAGCAGCCAAGGTGTTGAGGGCGAGCAGTACTTC.

This clonotype was detected a few times. This sequence joins TRBV12-3 or TRBV12-4 and TRBJ2-1, with D maybe TRBD2 (7 bases). V gave up 10 bases and J gave up 7 bases, with 14 bases separating them. This CDR3 is 12 amino acids long. DNA for the CDR3: TGTGCCACCAAGGGGGAGGGAAATGAGCAGTTCTTC. Amino acid sequence: CATKGEGNEQFF.

CDR3 nucleotide sequence: TGTGCCAGCAGTTTAACGGCGGGAGGCGTCGGGGAGCTGTTTTTT. The encoded protein is CASSLTAGGVGELFF. The chain recombines TRBV27 with TRBJ2-2; 8 nucleotides align to TRBD2. V was pared by 2 bases and J by 7 bases, with 6 bases of the junction left unmatched. The length of the CDR3 is 15 residues. In germline, CDR1 is MNHEY, CDR2 SMNVEV (reference sequence).

This chain uses TRBV6-1 with TRBJ2-3; 7 bases agree with TRBD1. CDR1 is MNHNS, CDR2 SASEGT, per germline. Germline trimming cut 1 base from V and 9 bases from J; bases unmatched to any gene: 4. The length of the CDR3 is 13 residues. CDR3 bases: TGTGCCAGCAGTGAAGTAAGGGGGCGAACGCAGTATTTT. It encodes CASSEVRGRTQYF.

V and J are TRBV11-1 and TRBJ2-7; D is undetermined. Germline CDR1 SGHAT, CDR2 FQDESV (reference sequence). The CDR3 runs to 14 residues. Trimming removed 2 bases at V and 1 base at J, with 9 bases between. CDR3 nucleotide sequence: TGTGCCAGCAGCTTAAAAACATCATCCTACGAGCAGTACTTC. This encodes CASSLKTSSYEQYF.

The chain recombines TRBV5-1 with TRBJ2-2; 7 positions agree with TRBD2. Germline lookup yields CDR1 SGHRS and CDR2 YFSETQ. The CDR3 is 16 amino acids. V was clipped by 6 bases and J by 2 bases; unmatched bases: 10. The CDR3 bases are TGCGCCAGCACCGAAACCGGGACTATAAACACCGGGGAGCTGTTTTTT. Translated: CASTETGTINTGELFF.

V and J are TRBV29-1 and TRBJ1-1, with 7 nucleotides matching TRBD1. This CDR3 has 13 residues. Germline V gives CDR1 SQVTM, CDR2 ANQGSEA. J was trimmed by 4 bases and V by 6 bases; bases with no gene match: 8. The CDR3 here is CSVNRGLGTEAFF. CDR3 coding DNA: TGCAGCGTAAACAGGGGCTTAGGCACTGAAGCTTTCTTT.

The genes are TRBV6-2 or TRBV6-3 and TRBJ1-2; a possible D gene is TRBD1 (6 bases). Looked up from germline, CDR1 is MNHEY and CDR2 is SVGEGT. This CDR3 has 15 residues. Trimming pared 3 bases from V and 4 bases from J, leaving 15 bases between. The CDR3 nucleotides are TGTGCCAGCAGTTATCTGGGGCAGGGGACCTATGGCTACACCTTC. It yields the protein CASSYLGQGTYGYTF.

V and J are TRBV6-1 and TRBJ2-3; possible D gene TRBD1, 8 bases. Trimming removed 2 bases from V and 4 bases from J, with 22 bases in between. Germline CDR1 and CDR2: MNHNS and SASEGT. This CDR3 comprises 18 residues. The DNA for the CDR3 is TGTGCCAGCAGTGAATGGAGCGGGGCAGGGGGCTTCGCAGATACGCAGTATTTT. Its protein product is CASSEWSGAGGFADTQYF.

As DNA, the CDR3 is TGTGCCAGCAGCGTAGCGGGCAGCGGGAGGGCCGCGGATACGCAGTATTTT. Translation gives CASSVAGSGRAADTQYF. V usage is TRBV9 and J usage is TRBJ2-3; TRBD2 matches 10 bases. Looked up from germline, CDR1 is SGDLS and CDR2 is YYNGEE. This CDR3 spans 17 amino acids. The V gene end was trimmed by 0 bases and the J gene end by 6 bases; junction bases not matched to a gene: 10. Looking up the rest from reference TRBV9 and TRBJ2-3 gives the full variable domain: DSGVTQTPKHLITATGQRVTLRCSPRSGDLSVYWYQQSLDQGLQFLIQYYNGEERAKGNILERFSAQQFPDLHSELNLSSLELGDSALYFCASSVAGSGRAADTQYFGPGTRLTVL.

The chain combines TRBV9 with TRBJ2-3; 7 nucleotides line up with TRBD2. Germline CDR1 SGDLS, CDR2 YYNGEE. J gave up 4 bases and V 0 bases, and 5 bases lay outside the gene matches. CDR3 size: 15 residues. DNA of the CDR3: TGTGCCAGCAGCGTAGGGGGGGGTGTGGCAGATACGCAGTATTTT. Protein product: CASSVGGGVADTQYF.

The chain couples TRBV5-1 to TRBJ2-3; D possibly matches TRBD1 or TRBD2 (5 bases each). CDR1 is SGHRS and CDR2 is YFSETQ in the germline V gene. The CDR3 is 16 residues long. Deletions cut 3 bases from V and 2 bases from J, with 16 bases between. This CDR3 is CASSSGVGEDTDTQYF. The CDR3 nucleotides are TGCGCCAGCAGCTCAGGTGTGGGGGAAGACACAGATACGCAGTATTTT. The full variable domain, completed using reference TRBV5-1 and TRBJ2-3, is KAGVTQTPRYLIKTRGQQVTLSCSPISGHRSVSWYQQTPGQGLQFLFEYFSETQRNKGNFPGRFSGRQFSNSRSEMNVSTLELGDSALYLCASSSGVGEDTDTQYFGPGTRLTVL.

The chain uses TRBV2 and TRBJ1-4; D is unresolved. CDR3 length: 15 residues. Trimming cost V 2 bases and J 7 bases, with 14 bases left between them. Looked up from germline, CDR1 is SNHLY and CDR2 is FYNNEI. This CDR3 is CASSEQVLLREKLFF. In nucleotides, the CDR3 is TGTGCCAGCAGTGAACAGGTTTTATTGCGTGAAAAACTGTTTTTT.